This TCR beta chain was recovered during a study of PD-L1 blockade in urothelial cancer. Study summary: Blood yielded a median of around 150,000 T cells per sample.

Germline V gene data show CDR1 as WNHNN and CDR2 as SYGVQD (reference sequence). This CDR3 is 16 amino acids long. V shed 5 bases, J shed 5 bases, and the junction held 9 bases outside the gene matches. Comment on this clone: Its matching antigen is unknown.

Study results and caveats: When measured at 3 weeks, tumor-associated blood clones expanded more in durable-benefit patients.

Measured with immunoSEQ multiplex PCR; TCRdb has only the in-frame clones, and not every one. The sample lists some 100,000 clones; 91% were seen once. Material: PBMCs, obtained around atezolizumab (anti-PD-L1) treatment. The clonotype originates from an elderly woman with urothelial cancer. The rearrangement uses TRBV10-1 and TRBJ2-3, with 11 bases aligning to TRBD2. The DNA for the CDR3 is TGCGCCAGCAGTCCAACTAGCGGGAGTGGCGTAGATACGCAGTATTTT. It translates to CASSPTSGSGVDTQYF.